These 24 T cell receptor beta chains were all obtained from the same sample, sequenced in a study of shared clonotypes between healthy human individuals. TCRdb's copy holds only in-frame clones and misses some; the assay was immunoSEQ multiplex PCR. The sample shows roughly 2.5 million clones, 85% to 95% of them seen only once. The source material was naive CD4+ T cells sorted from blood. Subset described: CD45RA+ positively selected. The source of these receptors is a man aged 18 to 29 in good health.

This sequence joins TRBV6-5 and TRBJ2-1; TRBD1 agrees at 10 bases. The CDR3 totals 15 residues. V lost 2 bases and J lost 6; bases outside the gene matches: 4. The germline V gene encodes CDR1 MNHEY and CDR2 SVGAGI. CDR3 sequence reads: CASSYGGQGSNEQFF. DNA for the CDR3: TGTGCCAGCAGTTACGGGGGACAGGGGAGCAATGAGCAGTTCTTC.

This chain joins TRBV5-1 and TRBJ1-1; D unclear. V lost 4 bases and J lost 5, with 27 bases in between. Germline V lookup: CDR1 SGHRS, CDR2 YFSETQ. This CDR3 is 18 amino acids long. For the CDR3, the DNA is TGCGCCAGCAGCGAGCCCCCTGTCCCGCTTAAGGATGAGACTGAAGCTTTCTTT. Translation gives CASSEPPVPLKDETEAFF.

CDR3: CASTTGSGVGNQPQHF. For the CDR3, the DNA is TGTGCCAGTACCACGGGGAGCGGGGTCGGCAATCAGCCCCAGCATTTT. This sequence joins TRBV19 and TRBJ1-5; D is unclear. This CDR3 comprises 16 residues. With 7 bases removed from V and 2 bases from J, the gap between germline ends came to 18 bases. CDR1 LNHDA and CDR2 SQIVND come from the germline V gene (reference sequence).

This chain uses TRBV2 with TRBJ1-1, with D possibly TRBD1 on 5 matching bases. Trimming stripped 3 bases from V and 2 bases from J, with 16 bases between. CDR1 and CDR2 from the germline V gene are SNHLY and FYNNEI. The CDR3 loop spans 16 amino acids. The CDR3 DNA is TGTGCCAGCAGTGACCCGGTGGACATGAGTAACACTGAAGCTTTCTTT. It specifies CASSDPVDMSNTEAFF.

Here the CDR3 reads CASSETSGRGSYEQYF. CDR3 nucleotide sequence: TGTGCCAGCAGTGAGACTAGCGGGAGGGGAAGTTACGAGCAGTACTTC. This rearrangement joins TRBV2 to TRBJ2-5; 14 bases map to TRBD2. The assigned J gene may be wrong: the sequence end matches TRBJ2-7 better. Germline V gene sequence: CDR1 SNHLY, CDR2 FYNNEI. The CDR3 sequence is 16 residues long.

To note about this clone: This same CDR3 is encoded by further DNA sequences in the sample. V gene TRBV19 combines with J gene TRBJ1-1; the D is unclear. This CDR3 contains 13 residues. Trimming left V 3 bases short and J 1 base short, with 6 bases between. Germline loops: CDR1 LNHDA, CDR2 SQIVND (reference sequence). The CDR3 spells CASSIKPNTEAFF. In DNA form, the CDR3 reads TGTGCCAGTAGTATTAAACCGAACACTGAAGCTTTCTTT.

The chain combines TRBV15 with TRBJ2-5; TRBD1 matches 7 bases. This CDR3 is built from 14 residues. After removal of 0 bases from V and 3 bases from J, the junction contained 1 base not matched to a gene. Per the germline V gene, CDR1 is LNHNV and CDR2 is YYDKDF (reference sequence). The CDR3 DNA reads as TGTGCCACCAGCAGAGACACAGGGGAAGAGACCCAGTACTTC. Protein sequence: CATSRDTGEETQYF.

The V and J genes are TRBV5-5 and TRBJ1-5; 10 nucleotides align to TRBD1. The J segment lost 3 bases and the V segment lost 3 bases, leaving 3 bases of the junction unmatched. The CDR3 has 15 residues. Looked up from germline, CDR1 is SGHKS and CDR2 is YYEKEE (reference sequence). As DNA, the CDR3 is TGTGCCAGCAGCTGGGGACAGGGGACCAATCAGCCCCAGCATTTT. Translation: CASSWGQGTNQPQHF.

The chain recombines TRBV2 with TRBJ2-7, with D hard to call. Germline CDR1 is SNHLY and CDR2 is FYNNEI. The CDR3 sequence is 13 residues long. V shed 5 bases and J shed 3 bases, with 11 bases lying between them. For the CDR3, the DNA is TGTGCCAGCAGTCGTGGTAAGGACTACGAGCAGTACTTC. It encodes CASSRGKDYEQYF.

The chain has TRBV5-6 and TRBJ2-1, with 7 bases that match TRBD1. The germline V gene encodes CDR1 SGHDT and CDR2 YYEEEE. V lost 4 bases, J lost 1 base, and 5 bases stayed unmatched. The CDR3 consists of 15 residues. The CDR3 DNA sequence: TGTGCCAGCAGCCTAGAGGGGGCTTCCTACAATGAGCAGTTCTTC. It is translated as CASSLEGASYNEQFF.

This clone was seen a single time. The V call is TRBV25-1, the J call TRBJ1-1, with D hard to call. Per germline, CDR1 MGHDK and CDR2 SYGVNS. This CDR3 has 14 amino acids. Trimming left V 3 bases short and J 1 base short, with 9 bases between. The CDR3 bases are TGTGCCAGCAGTGACAGTGTCCGGAACACTGAAGCTTTCTTT. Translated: CASSDSVRNTEAFF.

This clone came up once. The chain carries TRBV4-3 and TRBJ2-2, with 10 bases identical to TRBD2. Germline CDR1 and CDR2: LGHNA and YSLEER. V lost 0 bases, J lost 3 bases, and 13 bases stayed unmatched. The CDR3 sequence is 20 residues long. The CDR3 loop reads CASSQEGPGLAQYHTGELFF. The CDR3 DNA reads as TGCGCCAGCAGCCAAGAGGGGCCGGGACTAGCGCAATATCACACCGGGGAGCTGTTTTTT.

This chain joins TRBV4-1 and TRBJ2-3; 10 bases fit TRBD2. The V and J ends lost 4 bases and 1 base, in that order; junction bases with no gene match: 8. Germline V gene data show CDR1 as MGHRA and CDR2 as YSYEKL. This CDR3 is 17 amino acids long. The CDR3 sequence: CASSLQSGGAGTDTQYF. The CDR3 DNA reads TGCGCCAGCAGCCTACAAAGCGGGGGGGCCGGCACAGATACGCAGTATTTT.

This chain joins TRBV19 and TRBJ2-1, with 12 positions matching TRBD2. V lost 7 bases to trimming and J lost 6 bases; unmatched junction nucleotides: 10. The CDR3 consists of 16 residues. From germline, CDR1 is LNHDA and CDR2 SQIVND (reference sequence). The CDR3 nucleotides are TGTGCCAGTACCACCCCACTAGCGGGAGGAGGCAATGAGCAGTTCTTC. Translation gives CASTTPLAGGGNEQFF.

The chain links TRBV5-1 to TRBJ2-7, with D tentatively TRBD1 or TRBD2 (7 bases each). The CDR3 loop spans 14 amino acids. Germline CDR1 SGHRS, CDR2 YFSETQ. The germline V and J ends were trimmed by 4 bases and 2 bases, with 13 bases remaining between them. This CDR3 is CASSGRGGPYEQYF. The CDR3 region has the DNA TGCGCCAGCAGCGGCAGGGGGGGACCCTACGAGCAGTACTTC.

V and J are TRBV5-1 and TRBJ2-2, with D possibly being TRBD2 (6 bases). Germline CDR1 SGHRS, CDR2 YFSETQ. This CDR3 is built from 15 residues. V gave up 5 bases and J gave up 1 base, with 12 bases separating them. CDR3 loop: CASRLAAWNTGELFF. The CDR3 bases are TGCGCCAGCAGACTAGCCGCCTGGAACACCGGGGAGCTGTTTTTT. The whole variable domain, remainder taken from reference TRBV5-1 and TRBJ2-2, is KAGVTQTPRYLIKTRGQQVTLSCSPISGHRSVSWYQQTPGQGLQFLFEYFSETQRNKGNFPGRFSGRQFSNSRSEMNVSTLELGDSALYLCASRLAAWNTGELFFGEGSRLTVL.

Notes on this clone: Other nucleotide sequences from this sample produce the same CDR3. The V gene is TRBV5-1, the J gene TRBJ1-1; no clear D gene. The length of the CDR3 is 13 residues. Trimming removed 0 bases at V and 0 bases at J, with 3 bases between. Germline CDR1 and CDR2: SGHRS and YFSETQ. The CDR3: CASSLELNTEAFF. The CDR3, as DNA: TGCGCCAGCAGCTTGGAGTTGAACACTGAAGCTTTCTTT.

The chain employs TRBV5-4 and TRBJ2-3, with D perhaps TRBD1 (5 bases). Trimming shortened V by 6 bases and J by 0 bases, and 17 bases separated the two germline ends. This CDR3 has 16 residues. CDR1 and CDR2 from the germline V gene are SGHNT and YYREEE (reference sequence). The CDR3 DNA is TGTGCCAGCATCCCCAGTCCCAGGGAAAGCACAGATACGCAGTATTTT. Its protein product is CASIPSPRESTDTQYF.

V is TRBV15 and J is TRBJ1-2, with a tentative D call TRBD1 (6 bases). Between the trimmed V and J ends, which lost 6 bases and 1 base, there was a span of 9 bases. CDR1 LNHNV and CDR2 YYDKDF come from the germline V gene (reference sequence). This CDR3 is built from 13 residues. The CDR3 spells CATRQGYNYGYTF. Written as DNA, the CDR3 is TGTGCCACCAGGCAGGGGTATAACTATGGCTACACCTTC.

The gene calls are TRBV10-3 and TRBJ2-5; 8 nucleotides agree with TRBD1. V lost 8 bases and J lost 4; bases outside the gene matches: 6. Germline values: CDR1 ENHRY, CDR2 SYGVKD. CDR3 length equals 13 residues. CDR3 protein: CAIRDRTAETQYF. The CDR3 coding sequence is TGTGCCATCCGGGACAGGACCGCAGAGACCCAGTACTTC.

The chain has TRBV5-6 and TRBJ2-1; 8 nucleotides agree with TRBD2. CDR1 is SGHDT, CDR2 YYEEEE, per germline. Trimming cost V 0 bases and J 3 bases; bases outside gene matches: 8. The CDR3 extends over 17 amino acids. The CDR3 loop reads CASSLETSVYDYNEQFF. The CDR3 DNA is TGTGCCAGCAGCTTGGAGACTAGCGTTTATGACTACAATGAGCAGTTCTTC.

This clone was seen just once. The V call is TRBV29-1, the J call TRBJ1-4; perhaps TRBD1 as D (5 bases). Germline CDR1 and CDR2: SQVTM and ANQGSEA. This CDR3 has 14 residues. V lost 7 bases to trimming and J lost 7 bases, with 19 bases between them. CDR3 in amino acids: CSAQPGTAGEKLFF. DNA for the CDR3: TGCAGCGCGCAACCCGGGACGGCCGGTGAAAAACTGTTTTTT.

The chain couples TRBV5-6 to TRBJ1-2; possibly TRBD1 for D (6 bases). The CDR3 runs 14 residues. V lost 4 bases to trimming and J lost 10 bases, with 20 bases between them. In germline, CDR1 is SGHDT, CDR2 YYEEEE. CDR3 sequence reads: CASSDPGGVASYTF. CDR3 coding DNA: TGTGCCAGCAGCGACCCCGGGGGCGTCGCGTCCTACACCTTC.

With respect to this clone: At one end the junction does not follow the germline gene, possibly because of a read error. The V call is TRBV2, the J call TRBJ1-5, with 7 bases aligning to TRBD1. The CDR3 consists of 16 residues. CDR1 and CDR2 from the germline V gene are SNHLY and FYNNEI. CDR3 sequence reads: CASSQALTGSNQPQHF. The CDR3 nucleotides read TGTGCCAGCAGTCAAGCCTTGACAGGGTCTAATCAGCCCCAGCATTTT. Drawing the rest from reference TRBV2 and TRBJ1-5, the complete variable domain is EPEVTQTPSHQVTQMGQEVILRCVPISNHLYFYWYRQILGQKVEFLVSFYNNEISEKSEIFDDQFSVERPDGSNFTLKIRSTKLEDSAMYFCASSQALTGSNQPQHFGDGTRLSIL.